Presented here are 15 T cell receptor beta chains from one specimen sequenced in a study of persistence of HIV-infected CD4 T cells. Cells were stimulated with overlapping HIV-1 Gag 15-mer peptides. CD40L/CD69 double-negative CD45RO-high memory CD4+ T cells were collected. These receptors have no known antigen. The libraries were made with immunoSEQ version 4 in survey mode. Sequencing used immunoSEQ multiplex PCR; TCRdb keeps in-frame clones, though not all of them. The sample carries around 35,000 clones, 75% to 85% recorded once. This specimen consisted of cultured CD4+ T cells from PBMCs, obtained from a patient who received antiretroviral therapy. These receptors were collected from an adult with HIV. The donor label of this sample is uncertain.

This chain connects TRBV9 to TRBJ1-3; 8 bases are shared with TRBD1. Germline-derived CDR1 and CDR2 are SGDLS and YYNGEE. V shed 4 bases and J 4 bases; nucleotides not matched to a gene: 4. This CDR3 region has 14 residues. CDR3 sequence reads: CASSTRTGGNTIYF. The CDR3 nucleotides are TGTGCCAGCAGCACACGGACAGGGGGAAACACCATATATTTT.

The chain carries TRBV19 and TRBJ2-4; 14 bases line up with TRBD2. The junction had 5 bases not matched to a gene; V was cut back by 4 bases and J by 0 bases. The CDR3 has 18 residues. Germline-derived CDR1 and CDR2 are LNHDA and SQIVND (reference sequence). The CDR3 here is CASSTGLAGGLAKNIQYF. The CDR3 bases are TGTGCCAGTAGTACCGGACTAGCGGGGGGTCTAGCCAAAAACATTCAGTACTTC.

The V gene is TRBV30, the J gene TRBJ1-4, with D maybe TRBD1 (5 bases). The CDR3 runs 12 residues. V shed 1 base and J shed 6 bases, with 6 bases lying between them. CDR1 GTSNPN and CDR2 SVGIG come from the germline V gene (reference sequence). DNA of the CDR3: TGTGCCTGGAGTGGGGACGATGAAAAACTGTTTTTT. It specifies CAWSGDDEKLFF.

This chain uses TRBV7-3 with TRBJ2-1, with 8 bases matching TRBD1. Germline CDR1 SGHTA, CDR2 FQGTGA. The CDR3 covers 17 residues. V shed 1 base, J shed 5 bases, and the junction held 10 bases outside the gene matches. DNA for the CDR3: TGTGCCAGCAGCTTAAAGATTGGACAGGGTACGAACAATGAGCAGTTCTTC. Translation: CASSLKIGQGTNNEQFF.

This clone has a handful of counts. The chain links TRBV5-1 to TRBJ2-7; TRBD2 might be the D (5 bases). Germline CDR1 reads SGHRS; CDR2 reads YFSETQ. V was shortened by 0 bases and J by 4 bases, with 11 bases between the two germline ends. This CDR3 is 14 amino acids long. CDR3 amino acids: CASSLDTTGYEQYF. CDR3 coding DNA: TGCGCCAGCAGCTTGGATACAACGGGGTACGAGCAGTACTTC.

Here the CDR3 reads CASSIGRGRNYGYTF. CDR3 sequence (DNA): TGTGCCAGTAGTATAGGTAGGGGGCGCAACTATGGCTACACCTTC. The genes are TRBV19 and TRBJ1-2, with 7 bases identical to TRBD1. J lost 2 bases, V lost 1 base, and 4 bases had no gene match. This CDR3 is 15 amino acids long. Germline V gene data show CDR1 as LNHDA and CDR2 as SQIVND (reference sequence).

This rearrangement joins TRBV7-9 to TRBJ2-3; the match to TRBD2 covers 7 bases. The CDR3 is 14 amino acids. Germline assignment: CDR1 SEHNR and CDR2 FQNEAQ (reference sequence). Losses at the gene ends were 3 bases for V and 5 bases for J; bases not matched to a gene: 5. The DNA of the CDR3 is TGTGCCAGCAGCTTCGGACTAGTCGGAGATACGCAGTATTTT. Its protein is CASSFGLVGDTQYF.

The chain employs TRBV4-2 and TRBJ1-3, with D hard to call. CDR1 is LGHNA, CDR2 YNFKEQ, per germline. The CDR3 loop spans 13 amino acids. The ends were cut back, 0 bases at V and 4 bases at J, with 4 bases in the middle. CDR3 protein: CASSQDRGNTIYF. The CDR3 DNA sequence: TGTGCCAGCAGCCAAGATAGGGGAAACACCATATATTTT.

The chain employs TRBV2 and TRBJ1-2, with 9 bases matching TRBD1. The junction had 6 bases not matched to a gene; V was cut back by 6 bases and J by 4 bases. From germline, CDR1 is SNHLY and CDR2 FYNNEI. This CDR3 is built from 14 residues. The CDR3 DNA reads TGTGCCAGCAGAACAGGGGGCCCGATCTATGGCTACACCTTC. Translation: CASRTGGPIYGYTF.

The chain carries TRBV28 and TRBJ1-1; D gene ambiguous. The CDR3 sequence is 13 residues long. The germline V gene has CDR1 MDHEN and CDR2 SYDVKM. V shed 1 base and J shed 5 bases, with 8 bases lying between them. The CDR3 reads CASSLSRGTEAFF. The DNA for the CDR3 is TGTGCCAGCAGTTTATCCCGTGGAACTGAAGCTTTCTTT.

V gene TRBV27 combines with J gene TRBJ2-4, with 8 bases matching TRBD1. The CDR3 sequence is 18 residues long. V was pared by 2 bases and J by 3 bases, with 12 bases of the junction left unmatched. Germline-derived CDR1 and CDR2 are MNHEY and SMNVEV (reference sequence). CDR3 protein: CASSLMGQVARDKNIQYF. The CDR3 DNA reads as TGTGCCAGCAGTTTAATGGGACAGGTCGCGAGGGACAAAAACATTCAGTACTTC.

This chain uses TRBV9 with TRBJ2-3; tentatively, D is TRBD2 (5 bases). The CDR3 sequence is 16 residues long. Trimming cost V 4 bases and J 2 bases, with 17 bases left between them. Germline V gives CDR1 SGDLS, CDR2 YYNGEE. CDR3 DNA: TGTGCCAGCAGCCCCCTCGGTGGACTCTACACAGATACGCAGTATTTT. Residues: CASSPLGGLYTDTQYF.

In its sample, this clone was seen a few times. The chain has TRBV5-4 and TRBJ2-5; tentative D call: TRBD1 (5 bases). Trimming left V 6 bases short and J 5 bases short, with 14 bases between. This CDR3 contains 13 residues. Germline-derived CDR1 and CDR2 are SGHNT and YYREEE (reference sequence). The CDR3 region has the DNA TGTGCCAGCACCCCGAATAGGGGCGAGACCCAGTACTTC. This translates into CASTPNRGETQYF.

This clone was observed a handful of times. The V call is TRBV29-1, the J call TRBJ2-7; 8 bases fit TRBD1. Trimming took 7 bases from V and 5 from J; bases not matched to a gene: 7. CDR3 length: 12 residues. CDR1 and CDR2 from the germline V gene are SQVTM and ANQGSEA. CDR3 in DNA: TGCAGCGCCAGGGGGCAGATCGACGAGCAGTACTTC. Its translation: CSARGQIDEQYF.

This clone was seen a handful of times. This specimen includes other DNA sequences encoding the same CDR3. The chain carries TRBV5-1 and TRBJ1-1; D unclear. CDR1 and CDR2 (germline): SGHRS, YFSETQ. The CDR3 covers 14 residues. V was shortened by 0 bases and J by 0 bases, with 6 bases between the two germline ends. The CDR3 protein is CASSLAVMNTEAFF. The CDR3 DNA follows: TGCGCCAGCAGCTTGGCGGTAATGAACACTGAAGCTTTCTTT.